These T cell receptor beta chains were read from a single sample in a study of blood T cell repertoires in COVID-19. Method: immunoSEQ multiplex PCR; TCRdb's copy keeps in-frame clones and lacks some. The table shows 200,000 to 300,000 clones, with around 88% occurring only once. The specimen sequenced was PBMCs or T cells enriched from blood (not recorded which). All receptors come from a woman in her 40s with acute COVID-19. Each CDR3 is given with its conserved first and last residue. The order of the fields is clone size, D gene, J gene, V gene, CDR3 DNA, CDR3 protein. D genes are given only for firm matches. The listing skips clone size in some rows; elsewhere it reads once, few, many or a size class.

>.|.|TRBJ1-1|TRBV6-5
TGTGCCAGCAGTTACTTCCTTCCTAAGAAAAACACTGAAGCTTTCTTT
CASSYFLPKKNTEAFF
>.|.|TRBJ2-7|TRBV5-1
TGCGCCAGCAGCCTCTATCAAATCCTCGTCGAGCAGTACTTC
CASSLYQILVEQYF
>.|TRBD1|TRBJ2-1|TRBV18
TGTGCCAGCTCACAACAAGGGGACAGTTTATCGTACAATGAGCAGTTCTTC
CASSQQGDSLSYNEQFF
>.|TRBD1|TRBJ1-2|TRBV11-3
TGTGCCAGCAGCTTGGACAGGGGAAACTATGGCTACACCTTC
CASSLDRGNYGYTF
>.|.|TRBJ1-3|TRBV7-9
TGTGCCAGCAGCTTAGGTCAGGGTAACGGAAACACCATATATTTT
CASSLGQGNGNTIYF
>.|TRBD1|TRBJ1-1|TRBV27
TGTGCCAGCAGTTTCACCGGACAGGGAGTCGCTGAAGCTTTCTTT
CASSFTGQGVAEAFF
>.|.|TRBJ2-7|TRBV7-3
TGTGCCAGCAGCCCGGGACTGAGACCCTACGAGCAGTACTTC
CASSPGLRPYEQYF
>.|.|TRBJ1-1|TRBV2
TGTGCCAGCCCCGGGGACTTCGGCGAAGCTTTCTTT
CASPGDFGEAFF
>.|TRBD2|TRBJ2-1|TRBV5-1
TGCGCCAGCAGCTTGGGGGAGGGGTTCTACAATGAGCAGTTCTTC
CASSLGEGFYNEQFF
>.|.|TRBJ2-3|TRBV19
TGTGCCAGTAGTTATGGAGATGACACAGATACGCAGTATTTT
CASSYGDDTDTQYF
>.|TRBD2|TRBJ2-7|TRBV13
TGTGCCAGCAGCCCTCGGGGTAGCGGGAGTTTAGGCGAGCAGTACTTC
CASSPRGSGSLGEQYF
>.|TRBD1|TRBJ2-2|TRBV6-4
TGTGCCAGCAGTGATGGGACAGGGTCGTCCCGGGAGCTGTTTTTT
CASSDGTGSSRELFF
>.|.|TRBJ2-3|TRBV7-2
TGTGCCAGCAGCTTAGTGCGCTACTTCACAGATACGCAGTATTTT
CASSLVRYFTDTQYF
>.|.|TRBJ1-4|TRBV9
TGTGCCAGCAGTACTTCCGGGGGTAGAGGTGAAAAACTGTTTTTT
CASSTSGGRGEKLFF
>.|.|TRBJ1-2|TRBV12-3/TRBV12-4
TGTGCCACCAAGCACCCCTCGGGTGGCTACACCTTC
CATKHPSGGYTF
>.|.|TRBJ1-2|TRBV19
TGTGCCAGTAGTCGAGCTCCACCGTCTAACTATGGCTACACCTTC
CASSRAPPSNYGYTF
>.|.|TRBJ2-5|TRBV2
TGTGCCAGCAGTGGGAGACAGACACAAGAGACCCAGTACTTC
CASSGRQTQETQYF
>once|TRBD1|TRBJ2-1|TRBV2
TGTGCCAGCAGTGAAGAGACAGGGAGAAATGAGCAGTTCTTC
CASSEETGRNEQFF
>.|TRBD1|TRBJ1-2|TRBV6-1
TGTGCCAGCAGTGCTCGGACAGGGGGGGAGATCTATGGCTACACCTTC
CASSARTGGEIYGYTF
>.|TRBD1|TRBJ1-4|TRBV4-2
TGTGCCAGCAGCCAAGGGGACAGGGCAACTAATGAAAAACTGTTTTTT
CASSQGDRATNEKLFF
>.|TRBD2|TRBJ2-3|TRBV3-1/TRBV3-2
TGTGCCAGCAGCCAACTAGCGGGAACCCCAGATACGCAGTATTTT
CASSQLAGTPDTQYF
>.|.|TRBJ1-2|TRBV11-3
TGTGCCAGCAGCCTCGGGGGTCCTCCTACCTATGGCTACACCTTC
CASSLGGPPTYGYTF
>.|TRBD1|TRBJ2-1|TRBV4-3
TGCGCCAGCAGCCAGGCGACAGGGAGTGAGCAGTTCTTC
CASSQATGSEQFF
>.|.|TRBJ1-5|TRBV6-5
TGTGCCAGCACCCTTTCGGGTGAGCATTTT
CASTLSGEHF
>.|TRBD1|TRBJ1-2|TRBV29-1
TGCAGCGTTGAACATGAGACAGGGGGTGGGATCAACTTC
CSVEHETGGGINF
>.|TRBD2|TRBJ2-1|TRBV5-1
TGCGCCAGCAGCTCCGAACTAGCGGGTTACAATGAGCAGTTCTTC
CASSSELAGYNEQFF
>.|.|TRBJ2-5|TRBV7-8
TGTGCCAGCAGCTCAACGGTGAGCGCAGAATACCAAGAGACCCAGTACTTC
CASSSTVSAEYQETQYF
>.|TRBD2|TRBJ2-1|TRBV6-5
TGTGCCAGCAGTTACTCGGCGGGAGCTTACAATGAGCAGTTCTTC
CASSYSAGAYNEQFF
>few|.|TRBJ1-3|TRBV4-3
TGCGCCAGCAGCCAAGCCGCTACTGGAAACACCATATATTTT
CASSQAATGNTIYF
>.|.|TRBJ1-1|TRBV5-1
TGCGCCAGCAGCCCGGACCCGATCGGACTCACTGAAGCTTTCTTT
CASSPDPIGLTEAFF
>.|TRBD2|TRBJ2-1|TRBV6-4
TGTGCCAGCAGTGCCTACGCCGGGAGGGCCTACAATGAGCAGTTCTTC
CASSAYAGRAYNEQFF
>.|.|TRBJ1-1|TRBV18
TGTGCCAGCTCCTCGGACAGATGGAACACTGAAGCTTTCTTT
CASSSDRWNTEAFF
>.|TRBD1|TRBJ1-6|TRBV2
TGTGCCAGCAGGGGACAGGAAAATTCACCCCTCCACTTT
CASRGQENSPLHF
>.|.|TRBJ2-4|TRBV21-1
TGTGCCAGCAGCACCCAGAAGAAAGCCAAAAACATTCAGTACTTC
CASSTQKKAKNIQYF
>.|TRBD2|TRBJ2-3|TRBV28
TGTGCCAGCAGTCCCCCTAGCGGGAGAGGGCGGGATACGCAGTATTTT
CASSPPSGRGRDTQYF
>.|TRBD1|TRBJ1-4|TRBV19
TGTGCCAGTAGTAGGACCCAGGGGGCTTCGGCTAATGAAAAACTGTTTTTT
CASSRTQGASANEKLFF
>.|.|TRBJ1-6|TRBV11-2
TGTGCCAGCACCTCGCGATCAGGCTATAATTCACCCCTCCACTTT
CASTSRSGYNSPLHF